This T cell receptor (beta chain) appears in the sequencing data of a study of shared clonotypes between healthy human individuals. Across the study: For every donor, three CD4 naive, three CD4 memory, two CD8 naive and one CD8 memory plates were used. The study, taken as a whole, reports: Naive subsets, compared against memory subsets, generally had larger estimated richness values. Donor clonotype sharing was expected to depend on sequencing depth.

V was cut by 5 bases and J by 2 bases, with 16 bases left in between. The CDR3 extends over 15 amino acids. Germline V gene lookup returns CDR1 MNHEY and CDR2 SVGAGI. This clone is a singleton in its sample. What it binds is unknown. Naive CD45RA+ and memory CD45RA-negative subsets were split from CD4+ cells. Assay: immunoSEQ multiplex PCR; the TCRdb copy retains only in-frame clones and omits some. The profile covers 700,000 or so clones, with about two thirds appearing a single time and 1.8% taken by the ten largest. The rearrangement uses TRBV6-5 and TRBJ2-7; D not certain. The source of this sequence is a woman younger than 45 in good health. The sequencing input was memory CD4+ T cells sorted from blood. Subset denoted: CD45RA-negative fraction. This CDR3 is CASSLGQPTTYEQYF. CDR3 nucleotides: TGTGCCAGCAGTCTAGGCCAACCTACTACCTACGAGCAGTACTTC.